The source of this T cell receptor beta chain is a study of Graves' ophthalmopathy and Graves' hyperthyroidism. Study outcomes and limitations: Blood also harbored most expanded thyroid clonotypes above 0.001 frequency. Using 13 signatures, a model distinguished ophthalmopathy from stable hyperthyroidism, reaching 87.88% sensitivity and 81.08% specificity.

Germline V lookup: CDR1 MNHEY, CDR2 SMNVEV (reference sequence). CDR3 size: 15 residues. The V and J ends lost 8 bases and 5 bases, in that order; junction bases with no gene match: 14. The table lists this clonotype with many counts. Its cognate antigen is unknown. Moderate-to-severe activity, CAS ≥3, NOSPECS ≥4 and duration under 3 months were recorded for donors with ophthalmopathy. Roughly 9 ml of fresh blood yielded the PBMCs by density gradient. Using RNA transcripts, the TCR beta CDR3 regions were amplified. An opening RT-PCR round employed HTBI primers and preceded a second-round multiplex PCR. TCRdb re-derived calls from the multiplex PCR reads in MiXCR, one entry per CDR3 protein. This sample has about 220,000 distinct CDR3 sequences, with roughly a fifth found just once.

The chain is built from TRBV27 and TRBJ2-5, with 7 bases that match TRBD2. Specimen: peripheral blood. The TCR sequence derives from a woman aged 45-60 years with Graves' ophthalmopathy. DNA of the CDR3: TGTGCCAGCGGATTAGTCGGGGGGAGTCTGGAGACCCAGTACTTC. Amino acids: CASGLVGGSLETQYF.